The T cell receptor (beta chain) under discussion was sequenced for a study of T cell responses to AZD1222 COVID-19 vaccine. Germline lookup yields CDR1 LNHDA and CDR2 SQIVND (reference sequence). This CDR3 comprises 15 residues. Between the trimmed V and J ends, which lost 6 bases and 4 bases, there was a span of 13 bases. This clone showed up just once. The antigen is not known. Study-wide results and caveats: Close to half of all spike-specific TCRs reportedly target regions of the variants that are unmutated.

The protocol was immunoSEQ multiplex PCR, while the TCRdb copy is restricted to in-frame clones and leaves out a portion. The data hold around 50,000 clones, with around 86% observed a single time. The clonotype was recovered from an adult in good health. This sample comprised peripheral blood, obtained on day 0 of AZD1222 vaccination. The chain carries TRBV19 and TRBJ2-6; D not certain. In nucleotides, the CDR3 is TGTGCCAGTAGCCCCCAAAGGGCGGGGGCCAACGTCCTGACTTTC. This gives the protein CASSPQRAGANVLTF.